This TCR beta chain was identified in a study of response to subunit inactivated influenza vaccine. This clonotype was observed many times. What it binds is not known. One entry per CDR3 protein results from TCRdb running MiXCR on the RT-PCR reads. The sample lists some 850,000 distinct CDR3 sequences, 15% to 20% occurring once. V gave up 7 bases and J gave up 5 bases, with 12 bases separating them. This CDR3 is 13 amino acids long. General observations from the study: The authors suggested that few new T cells are recruited per seasonal influenza vaccination.

This receptor was obtained from a man aged 50-59 years who received an inactivated influenza vaccine. The V gene is TRBV12-3 or TRBV12-4, the J gene TRBJ2-1; no definite D call. Material: PBMCs from blood, obtained approximately 5 days after vaccination. The CDR3 DNA sequence: TGTGCCAGCACTCGCGACTCGAACAATGAGCAGTTCTTC. It encodes CASTRDSNNEQFF.